Below are 2 T cell receptor beta chains sequenced from a single sample in a study of shared clonotypes between healthy human individuals. The table came from immunoSEQ multiplex PCR; TCRdb's copy has only in-frame clones and leaves some out. The sample contains more than 1 million clones, around 78% of which appear only once. The sequenced material came from memory CD4+ T cells from PBMCs. Subset in this sample: CD45RA-negative fraction. The source is a man younger than 30 in good health. Some clones in this sample may be carry-over from other donors' samples.

The V gene is TRBV7-2, the J gene TRBJ1-5, with TRBD1 identical over 8 bases. This CDR3 comprises 15 residues. CDR1 and CDR2 from the germline V gene are SGHTA and FQGNSA. Trimming took 2 bases from V and 3 from J; bases not matched to a gene: 3. The CDR3 is CASSLWGQDNQPQHF. CDR3 DNA sequence: TGTGCCAGCAGCTTATGGGGACAGGACAATCAGCCCCAGCATTTT.

The V gene is TRBV7-9, the J gene TRBJ1-1; possibly TRBD1 for D (5 bases). The V end lost 4 bases, the J end lost 2 bases, and 8 bases lay between the germline ends. The germline CDR1 and CDR2 sequences are SEHNR and FQNEAQ (reference sequence). CDR3 length: 13 residues. The CDR3 sequence is CASSWDPNTEAFF. Written as DNA, the CDR3 is TGTGCCAGCAGCTGGGACCCTAACACTGAAGCTTTCTTT.